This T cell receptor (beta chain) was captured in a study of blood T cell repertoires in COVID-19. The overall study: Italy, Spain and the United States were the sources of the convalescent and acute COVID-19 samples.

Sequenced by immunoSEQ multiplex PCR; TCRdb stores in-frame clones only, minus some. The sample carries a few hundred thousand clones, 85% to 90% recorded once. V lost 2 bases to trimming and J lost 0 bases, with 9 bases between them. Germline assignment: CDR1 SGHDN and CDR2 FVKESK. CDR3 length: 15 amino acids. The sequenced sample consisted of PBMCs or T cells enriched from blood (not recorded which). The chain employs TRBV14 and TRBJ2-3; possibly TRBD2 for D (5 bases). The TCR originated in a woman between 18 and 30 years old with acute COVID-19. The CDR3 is CASSQRRTSTDTQYF. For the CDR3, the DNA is TGTGCCAGCAGCCAAAGGAGGACTAGCACAGATACGCAGTATTTT.